This is a list of T cell receptor beta chains from one sample in a study of cytomegalovirus exposure and HLA in healthy donors. Measured with immunoSEQ multiplex PCR; TCRdb has only the in-frame clones, and not every one. The data show just over 70,000 clones, over 70% seen once. The sample consisted of PBMCs. These receptors were obtained from a human donor in good health. The CDR3 runs from the conserved cysteine through the conserved F or W. D genes are given only for firm matches. Size is stated for part of the rows, as once, few or many counts, or as a class when the clone is expanded.

>TRBV6-5|-|-|TRBJ1-1
TGTGCCAGCAGTTACTGGGACATGAACACTGAAGCTTTCTTT
CASSYWDMNTEAFF
>TRBV5-1|-|-|TRBJ1-3
TGCGCCAGCAGCTTGGGCGGCAGTGGCTCTGGAAACACCATATATTTT
CASSLGGSGSGNTIYF
>TRBV27|-|-|TRBJ2-7
TGTGCCACCTGGACAGTCTCCTACGAGCAGTACTTC
CATWTVSYEQYF
>TRBV13|TRBD2|-|TRBJ2-3
TGTGCCAGCAGCTTAAGAAGAACTAGCGGGACAGATACGCAGTATTTT
CASSLRRTSGTDTQYF
>TRBV7-2|-|-|TRBJ2-7
TGTGCCAGCAGCTTACGGGTGGTAGGCCTCTACGAGCAGTACTTC
CASSLRVVGLYEQYF
>TRBV7-6|TRBD2|-|TRBJ2-5
TGTGCCAGCAGCTTAGCCACTAGCGGGAGGAGAGAGACCCAGTACTTC
CASSLATSGRRETQYF
>TRBV6-5|TRBD2|-|TRBJ2-1
TGTGCCAGCAGTTACTCGACTAGCGGGAATGAGCAGTTCTTC
CASSYSTSGNEQFF
>TRBV7-2|-|-|TRBJ1-2
TGTGCCAGCAGCTCTCAGAAAGGGGGTGGCTACACCTTC
CASSSQKGGGYTF
>TRBV7-6|-|-|TRBJ2-3
TGTGCCAGCAGCCCCGGGACTTTCACAGATACGCAGTATTTT
CASSPGTFTDTQYF
>TRBV7-8|-|few|TRBJ2-1
TGTGCCAGCAGCTTAGATCGAGCGGTCTCACGGAATGAGCAGTTCTTC
CASSLDRAVSRNEQFF
>TRBV29-1|TRBD1|-|TRBJ1-2
TGCAGCGTTCCGGGACAGGGGGATGGCTACACCTTC
CSVPGQGDGYTF
>TRBV10-3|-|-|TRBJ1-4
TGTGCCATCAGTGAGTCTGAGGACAAAGGGGCTTTTAATGAAAAACTGTTTTTT
CAISESEDKGAFNEKLFF
>TRBV7-9|TRBD2|-|TRBJ2-1
TGTGCCAGCAGCTCCTTTAGCGGGAGCTCCTACAATGAGCAGTTCTTC
CASSSFSGSSYNEQFF
>TRBV5-4|TRBD2|-|TRBJ2-3
TGTGCCAGCAGTTCCGGGACTAGCGGGAGGGGCCGCACAGATACGCAGTATTTT
CASSSGTSGRGRTDTQYF
>TRBV4-1|TRBD2|-|TRBJ2-1
TGCGCCAGCAGCCAAGATGGACTAGTCTCCTACAATGAGCAGTTCTTC
CASSQDGLVSYNEQFF
>TRBV5-1|-|-|TRBJ2-1
TGCGCCAGCAGCTTGAGCCAGGGTCCCTACAATGAGCAGTTCTTC
CASSLSQGPYNEQFF
>TRBV29-1|TRBD1|-|TRBJ1-3
TGCAGCGTCGCCCGGGACAGCGGGAACACCATATATTTT
CSVARDSGNTIYF
>TRBV5-6|-|few|TRBJ2-1
TGTGCCAGCAGCTTGGGGGCGTCGGTTGAGCAGTTCTTC
CASSLGASVEQFF
>TRBV9|-|few|TRBJ2-1
TGTGCCAGCAGCGTAGAAGATAGCTCCTACAATGAGCAGTTCTTC
CASSVEDSSYNEQFF
>TRBV6-1|-|-|TRBJ1-2
TGTGCCAGCAGGGTTCAGGGTTTTAACTATGGCTACACCTTC
CASRVQGFNYGYTF
>TRBV12-5|TRBD1|-|TRBJ1-5
TGTGCTAGTGGTTTGACACAGGGGATGATTCAGCCCCAGCATTTT
CASGLTQGMIQPQHF
>TRBV29-1|TRBD1|-|TRBJ2-7
TGCAGCGTCTCCCGGGACAGAGTTGACGAGCAGTACTTC
CSVSRDRVDEQYF
>TRBV19|-|-|TRBJ2-3
TGTGCCAGTAAGTGGGGCAACACAGATACGCAGTATTTT
CASKWGNTDTQYF